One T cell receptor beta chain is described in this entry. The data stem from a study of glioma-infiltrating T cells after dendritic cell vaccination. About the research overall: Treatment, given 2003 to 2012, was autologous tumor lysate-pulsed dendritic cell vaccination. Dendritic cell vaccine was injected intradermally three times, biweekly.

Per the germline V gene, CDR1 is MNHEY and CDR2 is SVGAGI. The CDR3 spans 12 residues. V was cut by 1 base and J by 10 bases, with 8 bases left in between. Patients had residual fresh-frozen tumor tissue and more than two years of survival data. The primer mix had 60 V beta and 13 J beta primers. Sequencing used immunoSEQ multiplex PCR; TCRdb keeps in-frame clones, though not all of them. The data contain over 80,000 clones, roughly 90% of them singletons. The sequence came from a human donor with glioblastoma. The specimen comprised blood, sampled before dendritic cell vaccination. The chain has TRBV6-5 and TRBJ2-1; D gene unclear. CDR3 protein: CASSYFDGEQFF. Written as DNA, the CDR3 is TGTGCCAGCAGTTACTTCGACGGGGAGCAGTTCTTC.